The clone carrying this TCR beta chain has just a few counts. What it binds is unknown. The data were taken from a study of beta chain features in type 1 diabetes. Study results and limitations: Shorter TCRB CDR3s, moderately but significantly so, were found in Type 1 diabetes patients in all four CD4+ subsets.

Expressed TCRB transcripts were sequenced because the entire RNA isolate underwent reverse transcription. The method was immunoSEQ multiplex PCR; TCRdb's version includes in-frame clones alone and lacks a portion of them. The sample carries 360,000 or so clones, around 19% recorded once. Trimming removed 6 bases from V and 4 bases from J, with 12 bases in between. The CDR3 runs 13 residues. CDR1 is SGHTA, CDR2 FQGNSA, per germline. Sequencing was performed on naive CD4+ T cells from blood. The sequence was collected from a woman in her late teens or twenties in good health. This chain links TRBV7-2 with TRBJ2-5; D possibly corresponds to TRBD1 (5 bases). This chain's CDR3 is CASSLTVGETQYF. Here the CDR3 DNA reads TGTGCCAGCAGTCTGACAGTAGGAGAGACCCAGTACTTC. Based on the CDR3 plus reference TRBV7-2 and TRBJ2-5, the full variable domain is GAGVSQSPSNKVTEKGKDVELRCDPISGHTALYWYRQSLGQGLEFLIYFQGNSAPDKSGLPSDRFSAERTGGSVSTLTIQRTQQEDSAVYLCASSLTVGETQYFGPGTRLLVL.